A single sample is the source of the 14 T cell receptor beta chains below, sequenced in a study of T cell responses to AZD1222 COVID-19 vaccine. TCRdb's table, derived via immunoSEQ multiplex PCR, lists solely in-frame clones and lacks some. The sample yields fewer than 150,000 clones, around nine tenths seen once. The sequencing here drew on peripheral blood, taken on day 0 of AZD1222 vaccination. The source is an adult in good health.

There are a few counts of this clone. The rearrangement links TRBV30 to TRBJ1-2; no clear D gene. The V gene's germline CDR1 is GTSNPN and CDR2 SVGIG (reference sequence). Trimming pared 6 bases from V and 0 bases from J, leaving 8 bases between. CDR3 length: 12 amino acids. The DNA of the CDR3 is TGTGCCTGCCCGGCGGCTAACTATGGCTACACCTTC. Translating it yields CACPAANYGYTF.

Here the CDR3 reads CSASPTGDLYEQYF. In DNA form, the CDR3 reads TGCAGTGCTAGTCCTACAGGGGACCTCTACGAGCAGTACTTC. The chain couples TRBV20-1 to TRBJ2-7; 7 bases fit TRBD1. The length of the CDR3 is 14 residues. The trim removed 3 bases at V and 3 bases at J, leaving 8 bases unmatched. In germline, CDR1 is DFQATT, CDR2 SNEGSKA (reference sequence).

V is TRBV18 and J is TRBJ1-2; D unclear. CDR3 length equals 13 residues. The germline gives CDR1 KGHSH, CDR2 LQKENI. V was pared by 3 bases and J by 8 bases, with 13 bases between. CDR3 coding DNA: TGTGCCAGCTCACCCGGGCGGGGTGGCGGCTACACCTTC. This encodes CASSPGRGGGYTF. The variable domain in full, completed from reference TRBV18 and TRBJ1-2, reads NAGVMQNPRHLVRRRGQEARLRCSPMKGHSHVYWYRQLPEEGLKFMVYLQKENIIDESGMPKERFSAEFPKEGPSILRIQQVVRGDSAAYFCASSPGRGGGYTFGSGTRLTVV.

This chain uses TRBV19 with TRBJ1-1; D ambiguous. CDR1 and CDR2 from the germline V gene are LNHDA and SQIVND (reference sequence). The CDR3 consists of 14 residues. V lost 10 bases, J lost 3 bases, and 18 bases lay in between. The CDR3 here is CATGRRGWYTEAFF. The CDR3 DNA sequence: TGTGCCACCGGCCGGCGGGGTTGGTACACTGAAGCTTTCTTT.

CDR3 sequence (DNA): TGTGCCAGCTCACCTGCTTCCTACGAGCAGTACTTC. Protein: CASSPASYEQYF. V is TRBV18 and J is TRBJ2-7; D is unresolved. The V gene's germline CDR1 is KGHSH and CDR2 LQKENI. Between the trimmed V and J ends, which lost 3 bases and 1 base, there was a span of 4 bases. The CDR3 has 12 residues.

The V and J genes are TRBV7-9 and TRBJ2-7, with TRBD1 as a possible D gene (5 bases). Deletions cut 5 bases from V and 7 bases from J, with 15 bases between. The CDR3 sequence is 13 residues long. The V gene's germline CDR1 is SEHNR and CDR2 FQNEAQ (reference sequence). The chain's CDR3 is CASSPPLQGEQYF. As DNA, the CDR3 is TGTGCCAGCAGCCCCCCCCTGCAGGGTGAGCAGTACTTC.

The CDR3 DNA sequence: TGTGCCTGGAGGGGGACTTTGAGGGTAGCGGGAGAGACCCAGTACTTC. Protein: CAWRGTLRVAGETQYF. V usage is TRBV30 and J usage is TRBJ2-5; 7 positions match TRBD2. V trimming: 3 bases; J trimming: 4 bases; junction bases outside the gene matches: 14. CDR1 GTSNPN and CDR2 SVGIG come from the germline V gene (reference sequence). This CDR3 spans 16 amino acids.

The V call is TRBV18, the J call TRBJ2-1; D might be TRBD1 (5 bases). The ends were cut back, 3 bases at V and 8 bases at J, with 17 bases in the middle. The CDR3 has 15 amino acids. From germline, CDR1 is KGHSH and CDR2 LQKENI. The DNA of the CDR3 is TGTGCCAGCTCACCGCCTTTAAGGGGTGAGGATGAGCAGTTCTTC. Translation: CASSPPLRGEDEQFF.

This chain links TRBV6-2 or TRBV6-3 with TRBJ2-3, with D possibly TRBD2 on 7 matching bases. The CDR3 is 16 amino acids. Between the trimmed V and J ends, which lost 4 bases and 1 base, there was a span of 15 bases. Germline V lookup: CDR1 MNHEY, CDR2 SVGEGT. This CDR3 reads CASSSQGGVGTDTQYF. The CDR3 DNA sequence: TGTGCCAGCAGTTCCCAAGGGGGGGTCGGCACAGATACGCAGTATTTT.

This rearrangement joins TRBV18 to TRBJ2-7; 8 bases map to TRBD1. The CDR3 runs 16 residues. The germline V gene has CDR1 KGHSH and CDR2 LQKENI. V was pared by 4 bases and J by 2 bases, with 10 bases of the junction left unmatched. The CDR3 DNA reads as TGTGCCAGCTCACTCTACGTTGGACAGGGCCCCTACGAGCAGTACTTC. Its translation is CASSLYVGQGPYEQYF.

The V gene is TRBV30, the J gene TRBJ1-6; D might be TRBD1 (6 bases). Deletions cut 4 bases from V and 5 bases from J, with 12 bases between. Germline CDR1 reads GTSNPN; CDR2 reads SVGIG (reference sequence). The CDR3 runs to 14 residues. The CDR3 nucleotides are TGTGCCTGGAAGGGGGGGGCGCATAATTCACCCCTCCACTTT. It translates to CAWKGGAHNSPLHF.

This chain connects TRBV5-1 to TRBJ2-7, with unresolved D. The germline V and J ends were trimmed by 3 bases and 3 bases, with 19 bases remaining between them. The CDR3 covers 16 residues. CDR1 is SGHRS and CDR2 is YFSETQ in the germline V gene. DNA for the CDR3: TGCGCCAGCAGCTGGGCCTCCTCCATACCCATCTACGAGCAGTACTTC. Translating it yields CASSWASSIPIYEQYF.

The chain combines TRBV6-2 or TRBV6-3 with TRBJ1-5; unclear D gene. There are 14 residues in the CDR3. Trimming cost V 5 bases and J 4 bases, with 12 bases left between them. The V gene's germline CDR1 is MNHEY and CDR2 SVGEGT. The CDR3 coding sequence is TGTGCCAGCAGTCTCAGTTTAGGTAATCAGCCCCAGCATTTT. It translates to CASSLSLGNQPQHF.

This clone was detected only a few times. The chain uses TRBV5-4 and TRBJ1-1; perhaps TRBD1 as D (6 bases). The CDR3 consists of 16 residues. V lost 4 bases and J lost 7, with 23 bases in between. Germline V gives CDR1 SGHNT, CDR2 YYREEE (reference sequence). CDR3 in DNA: TGTGCCAGCAGCCCGGCGACGAGCAGGGGCACTAGTGAAGCTTTCTTT. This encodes CASSPATSRGTSEAFF.